Presented here are 23 T cell receptor beta chains from one specimen sequenced in a study of follicular helper T cells after annual influenza vaccination. Documented time point: 2015-2016 season, pre-vaccination. Sequenced by immunoSEQ multiplex PCR; TCRdb stores in-frame clones only, minus some. The sample records under 7,000 clones, approximately 85% being singletons. The starting material was CXCR5- memory CD4+ T cells sorted from blood, obtained on the day of influenza vaccination. These receptors originate from an adult who received the influenza vaccine.

This clone was seen a single time. The V call is TRBV6-1, the J call TRBJ2-5; D ambiguous. The CDR3 runs to 15 residues. The germline V gene has CDR1 MNHNS and CDR2 SASEGT. V dropped 5 bases and J dropped 1 base, with 14 bases sitting between them. The CDR3 spells CASSPRGSFQETQYF. CDR3 nucleotides: TGTGCCAGCAGTCCCCGAGGCAGTTTCCAAGAGACCCAGTACTTC.

The CDR3 DNA follows: TGTGCCAGCTCACCAGAGCAGGCAGGCGAGCAGTACTTC. Its protein product is CASSPEQAGEQYF. V is TRBV18 and J is TRBJ2-7; D is unclear. This CDR3 spans 13 amino acids. Trimming shortened V by 2 bases and J by 6 bases, and 11 bases separated the two germline ends. Germline-derived CDR1 and CDR2 are KGHSH and LQKENI.

The rearrangement uses TRBV21-1 and TRBJ2-1; whether TRBD2, the table's D call, matches the DNA was not checked. TRBV21-1 corresponds to a pseudogene. The CDR3 length is 17 residues. This CDR3 reads CASSKGGLWEAYNEQFF. The CDR3, as DNA: TGTGCCAGCAGCAAGGGGGGGCTGTGGGAGGCTTACAATGAGCAGTTCTTC.

The chain carries TRBV5-1 and TRBJ2-3; the D is unclear. V gave up 3 bases and J gave up 0 bases, with 14 bases separating them. Germline V gene lookup returns CDR1 SGHRS and CDR2 YFSETQ. The CDR3 sequence is 16 residues long. The CDR3 nucleotides are TGCGCCAGCAGCTCCTCAAACACAGCTAGCACAGATACGCAGTATTTT. Translating it yields CASSSSNTASTDTQYF. The entire variable domain, with the rest obtained from reference TRBV5-1 and TRBJ2-3, is as follows: KAGVTQTPRYLIKTRGQQVTLSCSPISGHRSVSWYQQTPGQGLQFLFEYFSETQRNKGNFPGRFSGRQFSNSRSEMNVSTLELGDSALYLCASSSSNTASTDTQYFGPGTRLTVL.

The chain is built from TRBV5-6 and TRBJ1-3; D possibly corresponds to TRBD1 (6 bases). CDR3 size: 14 residues. Germline V gene sequence: CDR1 SGHDT, CDR2 YYEEEE. Between the trimmed V and J ends, which lost 1 base and 4 bases, there was a span of 9 bases. The CDR3 DNA is TGTGCCAGCAGCTTGCGGGGGCTCGGAAACACCATATATTTT. Encoded protein: CASSLRGLGNTIYF. The complete variable domain, with remaining parts taken from reference TRBV5-6 and TRBJ1-3, reads DAGVTQSPTHLIKTRGQQVTLRCSPKSGHDTVSWYQQALGQGPQFIFQYYEEEERQRGNFPDRFSGHQFPNYSSELNVNALLLGDSALYLCASSLRGLGNTIYFGEGSWLTVV.

This clone showed up just a few times. The rearrangement joins TRBV18 to TRBJ2-7; D may correspond to TRBD1 or TRBD2 (5 bases each). The ends were cut back, 4 bases at V and 0 bases at J, with 10 bases in the middle. This CDR3 is 14 amino acids long. CDR1 is KGHSH, CDR2 LQKENI, per germline. This chain's CDR3 is CASSRDGTSYEQYF. In nucleotides, the CDR3 is TGTGCCAGCTCACGGGACGGAACCTCCTACGAGCAGTACTTC. Looking up the rest from reference TRBV18 and TRBJ2-7 gives the full variable domain: NAGVMQNPRHLVRRRGQEARLRCSPMKGHSHVYWYRQLPEEGLKFMVYLQKENIIDESGMPKERFSAEFPKEGPSILRIQQVVRGDSAAYFCASSRDGTSYEQYFGPGTRLTVT.

The CDR3 region is CASTTQGSNYGYTF. For the CDR3, the DNA is TGTGCCAGCACCACACAGGGCTCCAACTATGGCTACACCTTC. The chain combines TRBV2 with TRBJ1-2; TRBD1 might be the D (6 bases). The V and J ends lost 7 bases and 2 bases respectively, with 14 bases between them. Germline V CDR1 and CDR2: SNHLY, FYNNEI. The CDR3 is 14 amino acids.

CDR3 nucleotide sequence: TGTGCCAGCAGTTACTCGGGGGTAGCGGGGGAGCTGTTTTTT. It yields the protein CASSYSGVAGELFF. This rearrangement joins TRBV6-5 to TRBJ2-2; TRBD1 or TRBD2 may be the D gene (5 bases each). V was cut by 0 bases and J by 8 bases, with 10 bases left in between. Germline CDR1 is MNHEY and CDR2 is SVGAGI. The CDR3 totals 14 residues.

J is TRBJ1-2 and V is TRBV19; D might be TRBD1 (6 bases). This CDR3 comprises 16 residues. Germline CDR1 is LNHDA and CDR2 is SQIVND (reference sequence). Deletions cut 0 bases from V and 7 bases from J, with 18 bases between. The CDR3 DNA follows: TGTGCCAGTAGTATAGATCTTGCCAACAGGGTGGCTGGCTACACCTTC. Protein: CASSIDLANRVAGYTF.

The chain combines TRBV4-3 with TRBJ1-5; D is unclear. Germline lookup yields CDR1 LGHNA and CDR2 YSLEER. Between the trimmed V and J ends, which lost 4 bases and 5 bases, there was a span of 15 bases. CDR3 size: 15 residues. The CDR3 DNA is TGCGCCAGCAGCCGTCACCTTAAGGGTGATCAGCCCCAGCATTTT. It specifies CASSRHLKGDQPQHF.

The chain carries TRBV19 and TRBJ1-4; a weak D match, TRBD1 (5 bases). There are 14 residues in the CDR3. V gave up 3 bases and J gave up 5 bases, with 10 bases separating them. The germline gives CDR1 LNHDA, CDR2 SQIVND (reference sequence). The CDR3 coding sequence is TGTGCCAGTAGTATCGACAGTTCAAATGAAAAACTGTTTTTT. The encoded protein is CASSIDSSNEKLFF. Full variable domain (outside the CDR3, taken from reference TRBV19 and TRBJ1-4): DGGITQSPKYLFRKEGQNVTLSCEQNLNHDAMYWYRQDPGQGLRLIYYSQIVNDFQKGDIAEGYSVSREKKESFPLTVTSAQKNPTAFYLCASSIDSSNEKLFFGSGTQLSVL.

This clone appeared once. The chain couples TRBV4-2 to TRBJ2-5; no reliable D call. Germline lookup yields CDR1 LGHNA and CDR2 YNFKEQ. The CDR3 has 15 residues. V shed 0 bases and J shed 2 bases, with 10 bases lying between them. CDR3 residues: CASSQELSYQETQYF. The DNA of the CDR3 is TGTGCCAGCAGCCAAGAACTTAGCTATCAAGAGACCCAGTACTTC.

V and J are TRBV5-1 and TRBJ2-1; the match to TRBD1 covers 7 bases. CDR1 is SGHRS and CDR2 is YFSETQ in the germline V gene. The J segment lost 1 base and the V segment lost 0 bases, leaving 7 bases of the junction unmatched. This CDR3 has 17 amino acids. CDR3 amino acids: CASSLGTGELSYNEQFF. The CDR3 nucleotides read TGCGCCAGCAGCTTGGGGACAGGAGAATTGTCCTACAATGAGCAGTTCTTC. Looking up the rest from reference TRBV5-1 and TRBJ2-1 gives the full variable domain: KAGVTQTPRYLIKTRGQQVTLSCSPISGHRSVSWYQQTPGQGLQFLFEYFSETQRNKGNFPGRFSGRQFSNSRSEMNVSTLELGDSALYLCASSLGTGELSYNEQFFGPGTRLTVL.

The chain is built from TRBV29-1 and TRBJ2-5, with D unclear. The V and J ends lost 6 bases and 0 bases respectively, with 2 bases between them. The CDR3 contains 10 residues. CDR1 is SQVTM, CDR2 ANQGSEA, per germline. This CDR3 reads CSVYQETQYF. CDR3 nucleotides: TGCAGCGTGTACCAAGAGACCCAGTACTTC.

In this sample, this clone turned up a few times. The V and J genes are TRBV4-2 and TRBJ2-7; no clear D gene. The CDR3 spans 13 residues. V lost 4 bases and J 2 bases, leaving 9 bases between the germline ends. Germline V gene sequence: CDR1 LGHNA, CDR2 YNFKEQ. Here the CDR3 DNA reads TGTGCCAGCAGCCTCGAGCCTGCCTACGAGCAGTACTTC. This codes for CASSLEPAYEQYF.

V is TRBV29-1 and J is TRBJ1-2, with D unclear. In germline, CDR1 is SQVTM, CDR2 ANQGSEA. The V and J ends lost 7 bases and 7 bases respectively, with 13 bases between them. The CDR3 contains 11 residues. The CDR3 sequence: CSAPEKGGYTF. Here the CDR3 DNA reads TGCAGCGCTCCCGAAAAAGGTGGCTACACCTTC.

The rearrangement joins TRBV7-8 to TRBJ2-4; 11 bases fit TRBD2. CDR3 length: 18 amino acids. Germline-derived CDR1 and CDR2 are SGHVS and FQNEAQ. The ends lost 2 bases at V and 0 bases at J; junction bases unmatched: 6. DNA for the CDR3: TGTGCCAGCAGCTTATCTAGCGGGGGGTCTCTAGCCAAAAACATTCAGTACTTC. Translating it yields CASSLSSGGSLAKNIQYF.

The count of this clone is one. The CDR3: CASSPMGTGRVSNQPQHF. The CDR3 coding sequence is TGTGCCAGCTCACCGATGGGGACAGGGAGGGTTAGCAATCAGCCCCAGCATTTT. The chain recombines TRBV18 with TRBJ1-5; 9 bases line up with TRBD1. Germline V lookup: CDR1 KGHSH, CDR2 LQKENI. J gave up 0 bases and V 3 bases, and 9 bases lay outside the gene matches. This CDR3 region has 18 residues.

The chain joins TRBV4-3 to TRBJ1-4; 12 bases agree with TRBD1. Germline V gene sequence: CDR1 LGHNA, CDR2 YSLEER. V gave up 4 bases and J gave up 0 bases; unmatched junction bases: 12. This CDR3 has 20 residues. The chain's CDR3 is CASSLESPGTGGATNEKLFF. For the CDR3, the DNA is TGCGCCAGCAGCCTGGAGAGTCCCGGGACAGGGGGCGCAACTAATGAAAAACTGTTTTTT.

This clone was seen only a few times. DNA for the CDR3: TGCGCCAGCAGACACCCCCGGGGGGATCAGCCCCAGCATTTT. It is translated as CASRHPRGDQPQHF. The rearrangement links TRBV10-1 to TRBJ1-5; weak D call: TRBD1 (5 bases). CDR3 length: 14 residues. The germline CDR1 and CDR2 sequences are WNHNN and SYGVQD (reference sequence). The V end lost 6 bases, the J end lost 5 bases, and 14 bases lay between the germline ends.

The rearrangement uses TRBV27 and TRBJ1-2, with D maybe TRBD1 (5 bases). This CDR3 region has 15 residues. V dropped 1 base and J dropped 4 bases, with 13 bases sitting between them. Per germline, CDR1 MNHEY and CDR2 SMNVEV (reference sequence). The CDR3 spells CASSLLGEESYGYTF. The CDR3 DNA is TGTGCCAGCAGTTTATTGGGGGAGGAGAGCTATGGCTACACCTTC.

The V and J genes are TRBV18 and TRBJ2-3, with D hard to call. Trimming removed 0 bases at V and 7 bases at J, with 8 bases between. This CDR3 is built from 13 residues. Germline V gene data show CDR1 as KGHSH and CDR2 as LQKENI. The CDR3 coding sequence is TGTGCCAGCTCACCACCGGGATTCTATACGCAGTATTTT. This sequence encodes CASSPPGFYTQYF.

The chain links TRBV5-4 to TRBJ2-1; 9 nucleotides align to TRBD2. Trimming removed 0 bases from V and 9 bases from J; junction bases left unmatched: 4. The CDR3 runs 14 residues. Germline V lookup: CDR1 SGHNT, CDR2 YYREEE (reference sequence). In DNA, the CDR3 is TGTGCCAGCAGCTTGGTTAGCGGGGGCGGTGAGCAGTTCTTC. Its protein product is CASSLVSGGGEQFF.